The TCR beta chain under discussion was sequenced for a study of T-cell reconstitution after alpha-beta-depleted transplantation in children. Germline V CDR1 and CDR2: SGHTA, FQGNSA. The CDR3 is 11 amino acids. Trimming shortened V by 6 bases and J by 3 bases, and 4 bases separated the two germline ends. The sample holds many counts of this clonotype. Unique molecular identifiers were incorporated during preparation of the TCRbeta library. TCRdb called the PCR reads again in MiXCR, with one record for every CDR3 protein. The sample lists 200,000 to 250,000 distinct CDR3 sequences, around 9.7% seen once, with about 4.9% in the top ten.

This sequence joins TRBV7-2 and TRBJ2-3; D remains ambiguous. The material was PBMCs from the stem cell graft donor, obtained from the stem cell graft. The TCR sequence derives from a human donor who donated a stem cell graft to a child with SCID. CDR3 residues: CASSQTDTQYF. In DNA, the CDR3 is TGTGCCAGCAGTCAAACAGATACGCAGTATTTT. The full variable domain, in which reference TRBV7-2 and TRBJ2-3 provide the parts outside the CDR3, is GAGVSQSPSNKVTEKGKDVELRCDPISGHTALYWYRQSLGQGLEFLIYFQGNSAPDKSGLPSDRFSAERTGGSVSTLTIQRTQQEDSAVYLCASSQTDTQYFGPGTRLTVL.